This T cell receptor beta chain was sequenced in a study of cytomegalovirus exposure and HLA in healthy donors (dated by TCRdb to the late 2010s). In the study overall: An earlier analysis of approximately 640 of the donors reported more than 250 Gb of sequence data and more than 90 million unique TCR beta sequences from some 180 million T cells. The study combined high-throughput TCR immunosequencing, statistical association of individual TCRs with disease status, and machine learning to predict cytomegalovirus infection status. On average, around 240,000 unique TCR beta nucleotide sequences were sequenced per donor among about 400 genotyped donors of the cohort, with about 17% of those sequences being non-productive. The study used immunosequencing to profile the T cell repertoires of some 600 subjects and linked those repertoires to cytomegalovirus serostatus. Along with the roughly 670-subject first cohort, a separate validation cohort of 120 different subjects was used. HLA typing covered class I and class II loci at four-digit resolution. An earlier analysis of several hundred of the donors applied high-throughput TCR beta sequencing to assess whether each TCR beta V gene segment acted as functional or pseudogenic. Donor age, sex, ethnicity and CMV serostatus were compiled together with the repertoire data. In a later genetic analysis, genome-wide SNP genotypes for about 65% of the roughly 700 donors were used, and that subset was treated as a discovery cohort. Every repertoire in the discovery cohort had been generated on one and the same sequencing platform. About 330 gigabases of sequencing data and approximately 91 million unique TCR sequences made up an early release that covered under 750 HLA-typed donors. A handful of DR-DQ haplotypes were handled as single units for association and clustering because linkage in the cohort was strong. In the later analysis, no new phenotypic data were used to find candidate immune exposures; instead, reliance was placed on TCR beta sequences and their occurrence across donors. Typing coverage varied by locus: roughly 620-640 donors for A, B, C, DRB1 and DQB1; more than 500 for DQA1; approximately 610 for DPA1; under 490 for DPB1. The study aimed to test whether signatures of past pathogen exposure could be identified by cataloging public T cell receptors. To study patterns of TCR occurrence, a later analysis re-analyzed previously published TCR beta repertoires from 500 to 850 donors and added high-resolution HLA genotyping. Of the 300 to 500 genotyped donors, roughly 76% were placed in the genetic ancestry cluster associated with self-reported Caucasian donors.

This clone was found once. This clone's antigen is unknown. There are no base qualities to consult, and no much larger clone falls within one base. Germline trimming: 1 base from V, 2 bases from J; junction bases outside gene matches: 8. The CDR3 holds 16 amino acids from the cysteine to the phenylalanine. The only DNA kept is the CDR3, 48 bases in frame from the first base. Looking up the germline V gene yields CDR1 SGHAT and CDR2 FQNNGV. The cohort consisted of 600 to 750 healthy bone marrow donors. At the time of sampling, every cohort member was nominally healthy, though immune exposures that went unrecorded were likely present. CMV serostatus was recorded as positive for about 310 and negative for about half of the 666 cohort members, whereas no CMV serostatus was recorded for the donor in question. Every donor gave a peripheral blood sample, and the peripheral blood mononuclear cells from that sample were used for TCR beta sequencing. The Qiagen DNeasy Blood Extraction Kit was used to extract genomic DNA from the blood cell samples.

Results the study describes overall, beyond this receptor: A further reported finding was that TCR beta sequences accurately predicted the HLA-A and HLA-B alleles for most subjects in the first cohort. A later analysis found that HLA-associated TCR beta chains were more clonally expanded and had lower generation probabilities than equally common non-associated chains. A few of the identified cytomegalovirus-associated TCR beta chains were confirmed in vitro to be specific for cytomegalovirus antigens. The cohort was sequenced for TCR beta chains only, and without alpha or paired-chain data the features that could be detected were limited. In a later analysis, TCR association rates were found to vary across HLA loci, with the most associated TCRs seen for DRB1 alleles and the fewest for HLA-C alleles. The study gave a list of some 150 TCR beta chains associated with cytomegalovirus. A cluster of highly shared sequence variants was judged likely to be a technical artifact of the sequencing pipeline. V-gene and J-gene trimming of TCR beta chains was associated with a missense DCLRE1C variant in a later genetic analysis, and the association was replicated in an independent cohort. A later analysis associated about 17,000 TCR beta sequences with specific HLA alleles at a false discovery rate of 0.05. Several of the top co-occurrence clusters appeared to be linked to parvovirus B19, influenza, CMV and Epstein-Barr virus, according to a later analysis. The only immune exposure information available for the cohort was CMV serostatus. The classifier was reported to diagnose cytomegalovirus status with high specificity and sensitivity in both the original cohort and the validation cohort. Broadly in line with IMGT annotations, most TCR beta V segments showed up in productive rearrangements about 90% or about 30% of the time in an earlier analysis of approximately 600 of the donors. Linkage disequilibrium might explain the correlated functional status among segregating V segments, but an unknown experimental factor could not be excluded. In a later genetic analysis, fewer N-insertions in productive TCRs were reported among donors in an Asian-associated ancestry cluster than the roughly 640-donor mean. Some IMGT-functional V segments, including TRBV6-2 and TRBV6-3, could not be told apart with the 87-base-pair reads, so those segments were excluded. It was suggested by the authors that the approach could potentially be generalized to other disease states and immunological phenotypes. Most CMV-associated TCR beta chains appeared to be HLA-restricted in a later analysis, and the HLA associations seemed to be driven largely by CMV exposure. When HLA alleles, especially DR and DQ, strongly co-occurred, TCR associations were difficult to assign to individual alleles. Because HLA typing was missing for some donors at each locus, association tests included only the typed subset. Sequencing depth was assumed to be roughly uniform across donors in the presence/absence analyses, though that assumption may not hold. Most TCR sequences were seen in very few donors, while some public TCRs were found in many individuals. Seventeen rarely observed V segments, including chromosome 9 orphons, were excluded from the earlier analysis of almost 600 of the donors because counts were too low.

Libraries came from the immunoSEQ multiplex PCR assay. For the multiplex PCR, a mixture combining 60 forward primers for TCR Vbeta segments and 13 reverse primers for TCR Jbeta segments was used. The CDR3 region of rearranged TCR beta genes was amplified from genomic DNA by a multiplex PCR assay. Amplified TCR beta libraries were sequenced as 87-base-pair reads on the Illumina HiSeq System. Turning to the authors' computational methods: A later analysis tallied about 77 million unique TCR beta chains across the 700 or so repertoires, and approximately 11 million of those chains were shared by two or more donors. Raw reads were error-corrected and collapsed into unique sequences with a nearest-neighbor algorithm that merged closely related sequences to remove PCR and sequencing errors. V, D and J gene segments were assigned by aligning CDR3 sequences to IMGT reference sequences. Each retained sequence needed at least a six-nucleotide match to both a V gene segment and a J gene segment. A rearrangement was called productive if the CDR3 had no stop codons and remained in frame with V and J, and every other rearrangement was called non-productive. CDR3 was defined by IMGT convention, running from the second conserved V-encoded cysteine to the conserved J-encoded phenylalanine. In an earlier analysis of around 640 of the donors, sequences lacking an unambiguous match to a single V gene segment were excluded. An earlier analysis of 550 to 650 of the donors classified V segments as functional when productive rearrangements were above 56.7% and as segregating when the standard deviation between donors was above 5%. A statistical classification framework was built to diagnose cytomegalovirus status from the catalog of TCR beta chain sequences. A later analysis assigned V and J genes by comparing TCR nucleotide sequences with IMGT/GENE-DB human TR gene sequences. Using the TCRdist pipeline, a later analysis assigned CDR3 sequences along with most-parsimonious VDJ recombination scenarios. In a later analysis, each TCR beta chain was defined by its CDR3 amino acid sequence together with its V-gene family, and reads lacking a unique V-gene family were excluded. A later analysis removed several hundred highly shared, low-generation-probability nucleotide sequences to deal with suspected cross-contamination and a sequencing artifact. For each public chain, a later analysis derived a clonal expansion index from normalized ranks of inferred template counts within each repertoire. In a later analysis, generation probabilities were computed with a VDJ recombination model fitted to out-of-frame rearrangements, and the resulting probabilities were checked against IGoR. Hypergeometric tests were used in a later analysis to score TCR-TCR, TCR-HLA and TCR-CMV co-occurrence, with a repertoire-size bias correction applied to the TCR pairs. In a later analysis, false discovery rates were estimated by permuting HLA or CMV assignments 20 times. In a later analysis, co-occurring TCRs were grouped with DBSCAN, and TCRdist sequence similarity was added when clustering was performed within HLA-allele-positive subsets. For co-occurrence clustering, repertoires with fewer than 30,000 or more than 120,000 public chains were excluded, along with 5 or 6 repertoires with anomalous nucleotide sharing. In its TCRdb copy, this immuneACCESS table keeps in-frame sequences only and misses some clones. Where compared with another copy, unresolved V genes explain less than half of these, and the others have no known cause. The DNA was the basis for D and trimming; V, J and clone size are from that table. The sample table contains 200,000 to 250,000 clones; only one count was recorded for 85% to 90% of them. The top ten clonotypes cover about 1.2% of the sample.

Recombination linked TRBV11-2 to TRBJ2-7, with 7 junctional bases fitting TRBD2. Input material: PBMCs. This receptor was obtained from a human donor in good health. The CDR3 region reads CASSLVAGVLTYEQYF. The nucleotide sequence reads as follows: TGTGCCAGCAGCTTAGTGGCGGGAGTTCTCACCTACGAGCAGTACTTC.